These 23 T cell receptor beta chains were sequenced from one sample in a study of cytomegalovirus exposure and HLA in healthy donors. The PCR had 60 Vbeta and 13 Jbeta primers. Using immunoSEQ multiplex PCR, the repertoire was profiled, and TCRdb retains in-frame clones only, with some absent. The sample gives around 130,000 clones, more than 65% of which show up once; roughly 2.7% is in the top ten. Material for sequencing was PBMCs. These TCRs come from a man over 45 in good health and CMV-seronegative.

V gene TRBV2 combines with J gene TRBJ2-5; no clear D gene. This CDR3 spans 13 amino acids. V lost 4 bases, J lost 1 base, and 7 bases lay in between. Germline loops: CDR1 SNHLY, CDR2 FYNNEI. The CDR3 DNA reads TGTGCCAGCAGTGGACGGGTCCAAGAGACCCAGTACTTC. This encodes CASSGRVQETQYF.

This rearrangement joins TRBV5-6 to TRBJ2-1; D might be TRBD2 (5 bases). The CDR3 has 15 amino acids. Looked up from germline, CDR1 is SGHDT and CDR2 is YYEEEE. V was trimmed by 4 bases and J by 3 bases, leaving 14 bases between them. Written as DNA, the CDR3 is TGTGCCAGCAGCCGACCGGGAATCCTCTACAATGAGCAGTTCTTC. Translated: CASSRPGILYNEQFF.

This chain connects TRBV18 to TRBJ1-2; TRBD1 aligns across 7 bases. V lost 2 bases, J lost 8 bases, and 17 bases stayed unmatched. The CDR3 covers 17 residues. Germline V CDR1 and CDR2: KGHSH, LQKENI. The CDR3 loop is CASSPTAGGSSLRGYTF. The CDR3 DNA reads as TGTGCCAGCTCACCAACTGCAGGGGGAAGCTCCTTGCGGGGCTACACCTTC.

This chain uses TRBV19 with TRBJ2-7, with 11 bases identical to TRBD2. This CDR3 region has 14 residues. With V trimmed by 5 bases and J by 3 bases, 3 bases remained unmatched. Germline V gene sequence: CDR1 LNHDA, CDR2 SQIVND (reference sequence). The CDR3 region has the DNA TGTGCCAGTAGTCTAACTAGCGGGGGCTACGAGCAGTACTTC. It yields the protein CASSLTSGGYEQYF.

This clone was observed a handful of times. The chain has TRBV28 and TRBJ1-5, with D possibly matching TRBD1 (5 bases). Trimming took 10 bases from V and 2 from J, leaving 18 bases between them. CDR1 is MDHEN and CDR2 is SYDVKM in the germline V gene. This CDR3 contains 15 residues. Here the CDR3 DNA reads TGTGCCAACCATGCTGAGGGGAGGGGCAATCAGCCCCAGCATTTT. Amino acid sequence: CANHAEGRGNQPQHF.

The chain links TRBV2 to TRBJ2-5; TRBD2 might be the D (5 bases). The CDR3 loop spans 11 amino acids. From germline, CDR1 is SNHLY and CDR2 FYNNEI. V dropped 7 bases and J dropped 11 bases, with 14 bases sitting between them. The CDR3 reads CASTFRREQYF. The CDR3 DNA sequence: TGTGCCAGCACGTTCCGAAGGGAGCAGTACTTC.

The V gene is TRBV5-4, the J gene TRBJ2-3; TRBD2 agrees at 14 bases. The CDR3 consists of 17 residues. From germline, CDR1 is SGHNT and CDR2 YYREEE (reference sequence). Germline trimming cut 4 bases from V and 4 bases from J; bases unmatched to any gene: 8. In DNA, the CDR3 is TGTGCCAGCAGCCTGAGACTAGCGGGGGGGCTCTCAGATACGCAGTATTTT. It specifies CASSLRLAGGLSDTQYF.

This clone appeared a few times. This CDR3 is CASRADGNTIYF. The CDR3 region has the DNA TGTGCCAGCAGGGCAGATGGAAACACCATATATTTT. The chain employs TRBV6-1 and TRBJ1-3, with D hard to call. This CDR3 has 12 residues. Germline V gene data show CDR1 as MNHNS and CDR2 as SASEGT. Trimming removed 6 bases at V and 3 bases at J, with 6 bases between.

The chain employs TRBV6-5 and TRBJ1-3; perhaps TRBD1 as D (5 bases). The CDR3 has 14 amino acids. Germline CDR1 and CDR2: MNHEY and SVGAGI. V lost 2 bases and J 4 bases, leaving 9 bases between the germline ends. CDR3 region: CASSYRRDGNTIYF. CDR3 coding DNA: TGTGCCAGCAGTTACAGGCGGGACGGAAACACCATATATTTT.

This clone was counted between two and nine times. The chain uses TRBV11-2 and TRBJ2-7, with TRBD1 as a possible D gene (5 bases). Germline loops: CDR1 SGHAT, CDR2 FQNNGV. V was shortened by 1 base and J by 5 bases, with 12 bases between the two germline ends. The CDR3 length is 14 residues. This CDR3 reads CASSLAQGVDEQYF. The CDR3 DNA sequence: TGTGCCAGCAGCTTAGCTCAGGGTGTAGACGAGCAGTACTTC.

V gene TRBV7-8 combines with J gene TRBJ1-5; no firm D call. Germline V gene lookup returns CDR1 SGHVS and CDR2 FQNEAQ. V gave up 1 base and J gave up 0 bases, with 4 bases separating them. CDR3 length: 14 amino acids. Here the CDR3 reads CASSLGHSNQPQHF. The CDR3 DNA reads TGTGCCAGCAGCTTAGGTCATAGCAATCAGCCCCAGCATTTT.

Notes on this clone: Other DNA variants within this sample encode the same CDR3. The chain combines TRBV5-1 with TRBJ1-1; no clear D. The germline V gene has CDR1 SGHRS and CDR2 YFSETQ. The V end lost 5 bases, the J end lost 1 base, and 9 bases lay between the germline ends. The CDR3 loop spans 13 amino acids. CDR3 region: CASSSSGNTEAFF. The CDR3 bases are TGCGCCAGCAGTTCCTCGGGGAACACTGAAGCTTTCTTT.

V and J are TRBV27 and TRBJ2-7; TRBD1 matches 11 bases. The CDR3 totals 18 residues. CDR1 is MNHEY, CDR2 SMNVEV, per germline (reference sequence). V shed 3 bases and J 2 bases; nucleotides not matched to a gene: 12. CDR3 nucleotide sequence: TGTGCCAGCAGTTTGGGACAGGGGGAAAAAGGGGTTACCTACGAGCAGTACTTC. Translating gives CASSLGQGEKGVTYEQYF.

This clone was counted once. The V and J genes are TRBV29-1 and TRBJ2-2; TRBD2 might be the D (5 bases). The ends were cut back, 7 bases at V and 5 bases at J, with 8 bases in the middle. From germline, CDR1 is SQVTM and CDR2 ANQGSEA. The CDR3 length is 11 residues. CDR3 sequence reads: CSATGTGELFF. As DNA, the CDR3 is TGCAGCGCAACGGGAACCGGGGAGCTGTTTTTT.

The rearrangement joins TRBV5-6 to TRBJ2-7, with 7 bases lining up with TRBD2. Losses at the gene ends were 3 bases for V and 0 bases for J; bases not matched to a gene: 6. Germline values: CDR1 SGHDT, CDR2 YYEEEE. CDR3 length: 15 amino acids. The CDR3 is CASSYGPGGSYEQYF. The CDR3 DNA sequence: TGTGCCAGCAGCTATGGGCCGGGGGGCTCCTACGAGCAGTACTTC. Full variable domain (missing parts from reference TRBV5-6 and TRBJ2-7): DAGVTQSPTHLIKTRGQQVTLRCSPKSGHDTVSWYQQALGQGPQFIFQYYEEEERQRGNFPDRFSGHQFPNYSSELNVNALLLGDSALYLCASSYGPGGSYEQYFGPGTRLTVT.

The chain recombines TRBV5-1 with TRBJ2-5, with 12 bases matching TRBD2. CDR1 and CDR2 from the germline V gene are SGHRS and YFSETQ. V was pared by 4 bases and J by 4 bases, with 8 bases of the junction left unmatched. The length of the CDR3 is 16 residues. The CDR3 nucleotides read TGCGCCAGCAGCGGAAGACTAGCGGGGGCAAGAGAGACCCAGTACTTC. It is translated as CASSGRLAGARETQYF. The variable domain in full, with the rest retrieved from reference TRBV5-1 and TRBJ2-5, is KAGVTQTPRYLIKTRGQQVTLSCSPISGHRSVSWYQQTPGQGLQFLFEYFSETQRNKGNFPGRFSGRQFSNSRSEMNVSTLELGDSALYLCASSGRLAGARETQYFGPGTRLLVL.

This sequence joins TRBV7-9 and TRBJ2-2, with 11 bases fitting TRBD2. Per germline, CDR1 SEHNR and CDR2 FQNEAQ (reference sequence). CDR3 length: 15 residues. The V segment lost 6 bases and the J segment 6 bases; nucleotides outside the gene matches: 6. Here the CDR3 reads CASSLSGGAPGELFF. The CDR3 DNA is TGTGCCAGCAGTCTTAGCGGGGGGGCCCCCGGGGAGCTGTTTTTT.

The CDR3 DNA follows: TGTGCCTGGAGTACCTTGGACAGAAGCACAGATACGCAGTATTTT. Its protein is CAWSTLDRSTDTQYF. The rearrangement joins TRBV30 to TRBJ2-3, with D perhaps matching TRBD1 (6 bases). V dropped 2 bases and J dropped 0 bases, with 12 bases sitting between them. This CDR3 region has 15 residues. Germline V gives CDR1 GTSNPN, CDR2 SVGIG (reference sequence).

The CDR3 DNA reads TGTGCCAGCAGTGCAGGGGGCCCCGAAGCTTTCTTT. It translates to CASSAGGPEAFF. The chain carries TRBV2 and TRBJ1-1, with TRBD1 matching over 8 bases. V dropped 4 bases and J dropped 8; count of bases not matched to a gene: 3. From germline, CDR1 is SNHLY and CDR2 FYNNEI. The CDR3 is made up of 12 amino acids.

V is TRBV10-3 and J is TRBJ1-5, with 7 bases that match TRBD1. The CDR3 runs to 14 residues. Germline V CDR1 and CDR2: ENHRY, SYGVKD. Unmatched junction bases numbered 1, after V lost 0 bases and J lost 5 bases. The CDR3 nucleotides read TGTGCCATCAGTGAGTCGACAGGGCATCAGCCCCAGCATTTT. Translation: CAISESTGHQPQHF.

The chain recombines TRBV30 with TRBJ1-5, with TRBD1 as a possible D gene (5 bases). V lost 1 base to trimming and J lost 3 bases, with 7 bases between them. Germline V CDR1 and CDR2: GTSNPN, SVGIG (reference sequence). The CDR3 contains 13 residues. Here the CDR3 reads CAWSARVNQPQHF. The CDR3 coding sequence is TGTGCCTGGAGTGCCAGGGTCAATCAGCCCCAGCATTTT.

This clone was observed a single time. The V call is TRBV7-3, the J call TRBJ2-3; 9 bases map to TRBD2. The CDR3 is 15 residues long. Germline CDR1 reads SGHTA; CDR2 reads FQGTGA. Losses at the gene ends were 2 bases for V and 3 bases for J; bases not matched to a gene: 3. In DNA, the CDR3 is TGTGCCAGCAGCTTAGCGGGGGGGCCGACAGATACGCAGTATTTT. It encodes CASSLAGGPTDTQYF.

The V gene is TRBV27, the J gene TRBJ1-1, with D maybe TRBD1 (6 bases). CDR3 length: 15 amino acids. Germline V gene sequence: CDR1 MNHEY, CDR2 SMNVEV (reference sequence). The germline V and J ends were trimmed by 4 bases and 5 bases, with 17 bases remaining between them. CDR3 sequence (DNA): TGTGCCAGCAGTTCCGGGGGGCTCGGTTGGACTGAAGCTTTCTTT. Its translation: CASSSGGLGWTEAFF.